Presented here are 18 T cell receptor beta chains from one specimen sequenced in a study of blood T cell repertoires in COVID-19. Sequencing used immunoSEQ multiplex PCR; TCRdb keeps in-frame clones, though not all of them. The data contain 200,000 to 250,000 clones, approximately 80% of them singletons. The sequenced sample consisted of peripheral blood. These TCRs come from an elderly woman with COVID-19, enrolled during active disease.

This chain connects TRBV6-1 to TRBJ1-5; TRBD1 agrees at 9 bases. Germline V CDR1 and CDR2: MNHNS, SASEGT. Trimming took 2 bases from V and 4 from J; bases not matched to a gene: 9. This CDR3 contains 17 residues. CDR3 nucleotides: TGTGCCAGCAGTGAAAAGTCGGGACAGGGTATAAATCAGCCCCAGCATTTT. This codes for CASSEKSGQGINQPQHF.

This clone was counted once. J is TRBJ2-1 and V is TRBV7-2; 10 positions match TRBD2. The CDR3 totals 15 residues. J lost 4 bases, V lost 4 bases, and 4 bases had no gene match. Germline values: CDR1 SGHTA, CDR2 FQGNSA. Here the CDR3 reads CASSYGTSVYNEQFF. The CDR3 DNA sequence: TGTGCCAGCAGCTACGGGACTAGCGTTTACAATGAGCAGTTCTTC. Complete variable domain (other parts from reference TRBV7-2 and TRBJ2-1): GAGVSQSPSNKVTEKGKDVELRCDPISGHTALYWYRQSLGQGLEFLIYFQGNSAPDKSGLPSDRFSAERTGGSVSTLTIQRTQQEDSAVYLCASSYGTSVYNEQFFGPGTRLTVL.

The chain employs TRBV11-2 and TRBJ2-1, with 8 bases aligning to TRBD2. CDR3 length: 17 residues. The germline gives CDR1 SGHAT, CDR2 FQNNGV. The V gene end was trimmed by 1 base and the J gene end by 7 bases; junction bases not matched to a gene: 12. In DNA, the CDR3 is TGTGCCAGCAGCTTAGGTTCCGGGGCGGGGGGTCTAAATGAGCAGTTCTTC. It codes for CASSLGSGAGGLNEQFF.

The rearrangement joins TRBV24-1 to TRBJ2-1; 10 nucleotides agree with TRBD2. Germline V gene sequence: CDR1 KGHDR, CDR2 SFDVKD. Unmatched junction bases numbered 1, after V lost 3 bases and J lost 3 bases. The CDR3 is 15 residues long. Written as DNA, the CDR3 is TGTGCCACCAGTGATCAGCGGGAGGGCTACAATGAGCAGTTCTTC. Amino acids: CATSDQREGYNEQFF.

Comments on this clone: Within the sample, other DNA sequences also encode this same CDR3. The genes are TRBV3-1 (or the pseudogene TRBV3-2) and TRBJ2-7; D remains unclear. Germline V gene lookup returns CDR1 LGHDT and CDR2 YNNKEL (reference sequence). The V and J ends lost 1 base and 4 bases respectively, with 5 bases between them. CDR3 size: 12 residues. The CDR3 spells CASSQGDYEQYF. The CDR3 region has the DNA TGTGCCAGCAGCCAAGGAGATTACGAGCAGTACTTC.

V is TRBV5-8 and J is TRBJ2-7; TRBD2 matches at 10 bases. Germline V lookup: CDR1 SGHTS, CDR2 YDEGEE. The CDR3 sequence is 15 residues long. Germline trimming cut 4 bases from V and 8 bases from J; bases unmatched to any gene: 12. DNA for the CDR3: TGTGCCAGCAGCCCCTACCCTAGCGGGAGTTCGAAGCAGTACTTC. Its translation is CASSPYPSGSSKQYF.

Comment on this clone: The junction does not match germline at one end; this may be a read error. The chain recombines TRBV11-2 with TRBJ2-7; 8 bases agree with TRBD1. This CDR3 contains 13 residues. Germline V gene lookup returns CDR1 SGHAT and CDR2 FQNNGV. The CDR3 DNA reads TGTGCCAGCAGCTTAGAGCGGTTGACAGGGGCGCGGTTC. It specifies CASSLERLTGARF. The full variable domain, in which reference TRBV11-2 and TRBJ2-7 provide the parts outside the CDR3, is EAGVAQSPRYKIIEKRQSVAFWCNPISGHATLYWYQQILGQGPKLLIQFQNNGVVDDSQLPKDRFSAERLKGVDSTLKIQPAKLEDSAVYLCASSLERLTGARFGPGTRLTVT.

The chain couples TRBV3-1 (or the pseudogene TRBV3-2) to TRBJ2-2; possibly TRBD1 for D (5 bases). Germline V gives CDR1 LGHDT, CDR2 YNNKEL (reference sequence). The CDR3 sequence is 13 residues long. V was clipped by 4 bases and J by 4 bases, with 7 bases between them. CDR3 DNA: TGTGCCAGCAGCCCGACAGCCACCGGGGAGCTGTTTTTT. Its protein is CASSPTATGELFF.

The chain joins TRBV3-1 (or the pseudogene TRBV3-2) to TRBJ2-3, with 8 bases lining up with TRBD2. Per the germline V gene, CDR1 is LGHDT and CDR2 is YNNKEL (reference sequence). The CDR3 runs 16 residues. V trimming: 3 bases; J trimming: 5 bases; junction bases outside the gene matches: 10. The DNA for the CDR3 is TGTGCCAGCAGCCAGGCTTCGGGACTAGTAAAAGATACGCAGTATTTT. Its protein is CASSQASGLVKDTQYF.

The chain combines TRBV4-2 with TRBJ1-4; D perhaps matches TRBD1 (5 bases). Germline assignment: CDR1 LGHNA and CDR2 YNFKEQ. Deletions cut 3 bases from V and 0 bases from J, with 11 bases between. The CDR3 runs to 16 residues. CDR3 nucleotide sequence: TGTGCCAGCAGCCAGGACACAGGTTCAACTAATGAAAAACTGTTTTTT. Translated, it gives CASSQDTGSTNEKLFF.

The genes are TRBV7-6 and TRBJ2-1; the match to TRBD2 covers 9 bases. The CDR3 has 16 amino acids. Trimming removed 1 base from V and 4 bases from J; junction bases left unmatched: 5. Germline V gene data show CDR1 as SGHVS and CDR2 as FNYEAQ. The CDR3 coding sequence is TGTGCCAGCAGCTTAGTAGCGGGAGCTGATTACAATGAGCAGTTCTTC. The encoded protein is CASSLVAGADYNEQFF. Complete variable domain (other parts from reference TRBV7-6 and TRBJ2-1): GAGVSQSPRYKVTKRGQDVALRCDPISGHVSLYWYRQALGQGPEFLTYFNYEAQQDKSGLPNDRFSAERPEGSISTLTIQRTEQRDSAMYRCASSLVAGADYNEQFFGPGTRLTVL.

In its sample, this clone was seen once. The rearrangement uses TRBV19 and TRBJ2-3; possibly TRBD2 for D (6 bases). V lost 8 bases and J 4 bases, leaving 22 bases between the germline ends. The germline V gene has CDR1 LNHDA and CDR2 SQIVND (reference sequence). The CDR3 is 16 amino acids. The CDR3, as DNA: TGTGCCAGTGCAACAGCTCGAGGGGACTCGGCAGATACGCAGTATTTT. Translated, it gives CASATARGDSADTQYF.

V and J are TRBV5-4 and TRBJ2-2, with TRBD1 identical over 9 bases. CDR1 is SGHNT and CDR2 is YYREEE in the germline V gene (reference sequence). J gave up 5 bases and V 2 bases, and 4 bases lay outside the gene matches. The CDR3 has 15 amino acids. CDR3 sequence reads: CASSLQGAWTGELFF. CDR3 bases: TGTGCCAGCAGCTTACAGGGGGCTTGGACCGGGGAGCTGTTTTTT.

The V and J genes are TRBV10-1 and TRBJ2-1; a possible D gene is TRBD2 (5 bases). Trimming stripped 0 bases from V and 0 bases from J, with 9 bases between. The CDR3 length is 16 residues. CDR1 WNHNN and CDR2 SYGVQD come from the germline V gene (reference sequence). Written as DNA, the CDR3 is TGCGCCAGCAGTGAGTCTCGGGGTATCTCCTACAATGAGCAGTTCTTC. Encoded protein: CASSESRGISYNEQFF.

V is TRBV9 and J is TRBJ1-1, with D tentatively TRBD1 (6 bases). The CDR3 runs to 14 residues. Between the trimmed V and J ends, which lost 6 bases and 0 bases, there was a span of 12 bases. Germline V gives CDR1 SGDLS, CDR2 YYNGEE. The CDR3 is CASTLGQLNTEAFF. The CDR3 bases are TGTGCCAGCACCCTCGGACAGCTGAACACTGAAGCTTTCTTT.

The gene calls are TRBV18 and TRBJ1-1; D uncertain. The germline V gene encodes CDR1 KGHSH and CDR2 LQKENI. Trimming took 5 bases from V and 1 from J, leaving 11 bases between them. The CDR3 consists of 14 residues. The CDR3 protein is CASSNIRRNTEAFF. The CDR3 DNA reads as TGTGCCAGCTCAAATATTCGGAGGAACACTGAAGCTTTCTTT.

The gene calls are TRBV10-2 and TRBJ2-5; 7 nucleotides line up with TRBD1. V dropped 8 bases and J dropped 7; count of bases not matched to a gene: 13. CDR1 is WSHSY and CDR2 is SAAADI in the germline V gene. The CDR3 totals 14 residues. The CDR3 DNA follows: TGCGCCAGCTCACCCCGACAGGGTCATGTGACCCAGTACTTC. It encodes CASSPRQGHVTQYF.

J is TRBJ2-5 and V is TRBV5-1; D is possibly TRBD2 (6 bases). This CDR3 is built from 14 residues. Trimming took 3 bases from V and 0 from J, leaving 9 bases between them. Looked up from germline, CDR1 is SGHRS and CDR2 is YFSETQ. The DNA of the CDR3 is TGCGCCAGCAGCTCCGGGAGTTACCAAGAGACCCAGTACTTC. This gives the protein CASSSGSYQETQYF.